This passage covers 21 T cell receptor beta chains from one sample sequenced in a study of T cell changes during pregnancy in multiple sclerosis (dated by TCRdb to about 2019). Receptor amplification or capture employed the immunoSEQ multiplex PCR assay. In its TCRdb copy, this immuneACCESS table keeps in-frame sequences only and misses some clones. Where compared with another copy, unresolved V genes explain less than half of these, and the others have no known cause. This sample is represented by about 79,000 clones; just under 95% of them were singletons. Approximately 0.7% of the sample lies in the top ten. The sample in question was peripheral blood, obtained in the second trimester of pregnancy. The receptors originated from a female donor in good health, enrolled as a control in a pregnancy study.

V gene TRBV7-8 combines with J gene TRBJ1-2; possible D gene TRBD1, 5 bases. V gave up 2 bases and J gave up 8 bases, with 15 bases separating them. The CDR3 is made up of 14 amino acids. In germline, CDR1 is SGHVS, CDR2 FQNEAQ. CDR3: CASSLTGQRAGYTF. The CDR3 coding sequence is TGTGCCAGCAGCTTAACAGGCCAAAGGGCCGGCTACACCTTC.

This rearrangement joins TRBV18 to TRBJ1-1, with TRBD1 as a possible D gene (5 bases). This CDR3 region has 13 residues. Germline-derived CDR1 and CDR2 are KGHSH and LQKENI. V was shortened by 3 bases and J by 3 bases, with 8 bases between the two germline ends. The CDR3 spells CASSPGLDTEAFF. The DNA for the CDR3 is TGTGCCAGCTCACCGGGACTGGACACTGAAGCTTTCTTT.

The chain carries TRBV4-3 and TRBJ1-2; 9 bases map to TRBD1. CDR1 and CDR2 from the germline V gene are LGHNA and YSLEER. CDR3 length equals 15 residues. Trimming at V came to 1 base and at J to 3 bases, leaving 3 bases not matched to a gene. The CDR3 DNA is TGCGCCAGCAGCCAAGCTTGGGACAGGGACTATGGCTACACCTTC. This gives the protein CASSQAWDRDYGYTF.

The J gene is TRBJ2-7, the V gene TRBV6-1; D is possibly TRBD2 (5 bases). The CDR3 is made up of 13 amino acids. Germline values: CDR1 MNHNS, CDR2 SASEGT. The V end was cut by 6 bases, the J end by 7 bases, with 16 bases between. The CDR3 bases are TGTGCCAGCAGCGCCCTCTTTTCGGGGGAGCAGTACTTC. Its protein product is CASSALFSGEQYF.

In its sample, this clone was seen once. The chain has TRBV9 and TRBJ2-3; 11 positions agree with TRBD2. This CDR3 spans 16 amino acids. The junction had 6 bases not matched to a gene; V was cut back by 2 bases and J by 4 bases. Germline-derived CDR1 and CDR2 are SGDLS and YYNGEE. CDR3 in DNA: TGTGCCAGCAGCGTGGCTAGCGGGGGGATCGCAGATACGCAGTATTTT. Translation gives CASSVASGGIADTQYF. Full variable domain (missing parts from reference TRBV9 and TRBJ2-3): DSGVTQTPKHLITATGQRVTLRCSPRSGDLSVYWYQQSLDQGLQFLIQYYNGEERAKGNILERFSAQQFPDLHSELNLSSLELGDSALYFCASSVASGGIADTQYFGPGTRLTVL.

The gene calls are TRBV6-5 and TRBJ2-1; 9 bases line up with TRBD1. V gave up 8 bases and J gave up 4 bases; unmatched junction bases: 3. Germline V gene lookup returns CDR1 MNHEY and CDR2 SVGAGI. This CDR3 region has 13 residues. CDR3 coding DNA: TGTGCCAGCGGGACAGGGAGGTACAATGAGCAGTTCTTC. Encoded protein: CASGTGRYNEQFF.

The chain joins TRBV7-3 to TRBJ1-5, with D perhaps TRBD1 (6 bases). V dropped 4 bases and J dropped 2 bases, with 15 bases sitting between them. CDR1 is SGHTA and CDR2 is FQGTGA in the germline V gene. The CDR3 consists of 16 residues. The CDR3 here is CASSSQGFLCNQPQHF. CDR3 coding DNA: TGTGCCAGCAGCTCACAGGGATTTTTATGCAATCAGCCCCAGCATTTT.

This chain connects TRBV7-9 to TRBJ2-1; 7 bases agree with TRBD2. Germline V CDR1 and CDR2: SEHNR, FQNEAQ (reference sequence). V lost 2 bases, J lost 2 bases, and 6 bases stayed unmatched. This CDR3 has 16 amino acids. The CDR3 sequence: CASSLMGGETYNEQFF. The CDR3 nucleotides are TGTGCCAGCAGCTTAATGGGAGGGGAGACCTACAATGAGCAGTTCTTC.

This rearrangement joins TRBV7-3 to TRBJ2-7, with a weak D call TRBD1 (5 bases). V lost 2 bases and J lost 5, with 10 bases in between. The germline gives CDR1 SGHTA, CDR2 FQGTGA. This CDR3 region has 13 residues. The CDR3 sequence: CASSLAQVNEQYF. CDR3 nucleotide sequence: TGTGCCAGCAGCTTAGCACAGGTCAACGAGCAGTACTTC.

The chain carries TRBV4-3 and TRBJ2-7; 8 bases match TRBD1. The CDR3 contains 14 residues. With V trimmed by 3 bases and J by 1 base, 2 bases remained unmatched. In germline, CDR1 is LGHNA, CDR2 YSLEER. The CDR3 sequence is CASSHDRGSYEQYF. In DNA form, the CDR3 reads TGCGCCAGCAGCCATGACAGGGGTTCCTACGAGCAGTACTTC.

The gene calls are TRBV4-1 and TRBJ1-2; 8 bases fit TRBD1. The ends lost 1 base at V and 2 bases at J; junction bases unmatched: 6. CDR3 length: 16 amino acids. Germline CDR1 is MGHRA and CDR2 is YSYEKL. CDR3 nucleotide sequence: TGCGCCAGCAGCCAAGCCCGGACAGGGCGCAACTATGGCTACACCTTC. Protein product: CASSQARTGRNYGYTF.

As to this clone: Different DNA sequences within this sample yield the same CDR3. This sequence joins TRBV4-3 and TRBJ1-1; D unclear. This CDR3 region has 13 residues. Germline V gene sequence: CDR1 LGHNA, CDR2 YSLEER. The V and J ends lost 1 base and 8 bases respectively, with 11 bases between them. DNA for the CDR3: TGCGCCAGCAGCCAAGGTCCCACAAACGAAGCTTTCTTT. It codes for CASSQGPTNEAFF.

J is TRBJ1-6 and V is TRBV5-1; a weak D match, TRBD1 (6 bases). Germline loops: CDR1 SGHRS, CDR2 YFSETQ. V was cut by 4 bases and J by 6 bases, with 11 bases left in between. The CDR3 sequence is 14 residues long. As DNA, the CDR3 is TGCGCCAGCAGCAAGGACAGTTTTAATTCACCCCTCCACTTT. Translating gives CASSKDSFNSPLHF.

The rearrangement links TRBV19 to TRBJ2-2, with TRBD2 matching 11 bases. Germline assignment: CDR1 LNHDA and CDR2 SQIVND (reference sequence). The J segment lost 4 bases and the V segment lost 2 bases, leaving 3 bases of the junction unmatched. This CDR3 is 16 amino acids long. CDR3 sequence: CASSISLAGGTGELFF. The CDR3 region has the DNA TGTGCCAGTAGTATATCTCTAGCGGGGGGCACCGGGGAGCTGTTTTTT.

This sequence joins TRBV19 and TRBJ2-7; 7 nucleotides line up with TRBD1. CDR3 length equals 15 residues. The ends lost 4 bases at V and 2 bases at J; junction bases unmatched: 8. CDR1 is LNHDA and CDR2 is SQIVND in the germline V gene (reference sequence). The CDR3 DNA reads TGTGCCAGTAGTACTTCCTCGGGACAGACCTACGAGCAGTACTTC. Its translation is CASSTSSGQTYEQYF.

The V gene is TRBV21-1, the J gene TRBJ2-7; the table's D call, TRBD2, was not checked against the DNA. TRBV21-1 corresponds to a pseudogene. CDR3 length equals 17 residues. In nucleotides, the CDR3 is TGTGCCAGCAATGACGTTCTAGCGGGGGGCGTTCCCTACGAGCAGTACTTC. Its protein product is CASNDVLAGGVPYEQYF.

The V call is TRBV30, the J call TRBJ1-4; 11 nucleotides align to TRBD1. Trimming at V came to 4 bases and at J to 7 bases, leaving 17 bases not matched to a gene. CDR3 length equals 18 residues. The germline CDR1 and CDR2 sequences are GTSNPN and SVGIG (reference sequence). The CDR3 spells CAWNRRRTLGQGGEKLFF. CDR3 in DNA: TGTGCCTGGAATCGAAGAAGAACCTTGGGACAGGGGGGTGAAAAACTGTTTTTT.

The chain has TRBV18 and TRBJ1-1; 7 nucleotides align to TRBD1. Germline V CDR1 and CDR2: KGHSH, LQKENI. The length of the CDR3 is 15 residues. V dropped 0 bases and J dropped 1; count of bases not matched to a gene: 2. The CDR3 protein is CASSPPTGPNTEAFF. The CDR3 DNA follows: TGTGCCAGCTCACCACCGACAGGGCCGAACACTGAAGCTTTCTTT.

This rearrangement joins TRBV2 to TRBJ1-2, with TRBD1 matching 9 bases. After removal of 2 bases from V and 5 bases from J, the junction contained 6 bases not matched to a gene. CDR3 length: 15 amino acids. The V gene's germline CDR1 is SNHLY and CDR2 FYNNEI. The CDR3 is CASSELPGTGYGYTF. CDR3 DNA sequence: TGTGCCAGCAGTGAACTACCCGGGACAGGGTATGGCTACACCTTC.

V gene TRBV6-1 combines with J gene TRBJ1-2; D may be TRBD1 (5 bases). Trimming removed 4 bases from V and 6 bases from J, with 12 bases in between. CDR1 is MNHNS and CDR2 is SASEGT in the germline V gene. The CDR3 loop spans 13 amino acids. CDR3 protein: CASSAQVADGYTF. DNA of the CDR3: TGTGCCAGCAGTGCACAGGTTGCGGATGGCTACACCTTC.

The rearrangement joins TRBV4-1 to TRBJ1-1; D is perhaps TRBD1 (6 bases). V dropped 4 bases and J dropped 0 bases, with 18 bases sitting between them. Germline V CDR1 and CDR2: MGHRA, YSYEKL. The CDR3 sequence is 17 residues long. Here the CDR3 reads CASSLSPKQGMNTEAFF. CDR3 bases: TGCGCCAGCAGCCTCTCACCGAAGCAGGGGATGAACACTGAAGCTTTCTTT.